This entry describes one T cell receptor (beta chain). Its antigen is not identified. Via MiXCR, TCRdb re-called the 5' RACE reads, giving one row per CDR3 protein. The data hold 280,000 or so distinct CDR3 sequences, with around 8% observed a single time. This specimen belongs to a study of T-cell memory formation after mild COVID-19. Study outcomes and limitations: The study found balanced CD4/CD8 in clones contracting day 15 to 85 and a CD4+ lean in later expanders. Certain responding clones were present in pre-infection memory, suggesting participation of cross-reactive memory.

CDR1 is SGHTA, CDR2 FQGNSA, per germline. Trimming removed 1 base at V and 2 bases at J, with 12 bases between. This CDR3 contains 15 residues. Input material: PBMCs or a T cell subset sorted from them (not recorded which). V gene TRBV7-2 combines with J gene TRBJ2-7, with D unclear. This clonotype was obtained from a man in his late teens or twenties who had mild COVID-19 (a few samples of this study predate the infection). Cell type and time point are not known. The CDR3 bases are TGTGCCAGCAGCTTAGGTCCCTGGGATACCTACGAGCAGTACTTC. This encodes CASSLGPWDTYEQYF.